This TCR beta chain is from a study of cytomegalovirus exposure and HLA in healthy donors. Vbeta (60) and Jbeta (13) primers were used in the PCR. Some clones are missing from TCRdb's copy, which holds only in-frame ones; the method was immunoSEQ multiplex PCR. The sample includes approximately 150,000 clones, about two thirds of them seen just once. With 0 bases removed from V and 4 bases from J, the gap between germline ends came to 10 bases. CDR3 length: 13 amino acids. The germline CDR1 and CDR2 sequences are GTSNPN and SVGIG (reference sequence). Material: PBMCs. The TCR was taken from a woman in her twenties or thirties in good health and CMV-seronegative. The V and J genes are TRBV30 and TRBJ2-7; no definite D call. The CDR3 DNA follows: TGTGCCTGGAGTGTAATAGAGGCGTACGAGCAGTACTTC. Translated, it gives CAWSVIEAYEQYF. Full variable domain (rest looked up from reference TRBV30 and TRBJ2-7): SQTIHQWPATLVQPVGSPLSLECTVEGTSNPNLYWYRQAAGRGLQLLFYSVGIGQISSEVPQNLSASRPQDRQFILSSKKLLLSDSGFYLCAWSVIEAYEQYFGPGTRLTVT.